The present T cell receptor (beta chain) was sequenced within a study of T cell responses to AZD1222 COVID-19 vaccine. Points from the study as a whole: Repertoires in all cases were sampled only once the peak T cell response had passed. Females made up more of the donors, who were largely white British, and clonal diversity may have come out too low. CD4 TCRs covered the whole spike, strongest at regions 160-218 and 743-854.

The assay was immunoSEQ multiplex PCR, and TCRdb's table has in-frame clones only and misses some. Among about 160,000 clones listed, about 90% were seen once. Trimming took 7 bases from V and 7 from J; bases not matched to a gene: 5. Germline CDR1 is MDHEN and CDR2 is SYDVKM. The CDR3 is made up of 13 amino acids. This clone showed up just a few times. What it binds is unknown. This material consisted of peripheral blood, taken on day 0 of MenACWY control vaccination. The rearrangement joins TRBV28 to TRBJ1-5, with 9 bases that match TRBD1. The receptor's source is an adult in good health. CDR3 sequence: CASTLTGGQPQHF. Here the CDR3 DNA reads TGTGCCAGCACCTTGACAGGGGGACAGCCCCAGCATTTT.